A selection of T cell receptor beta chains follows, all from one sample in a study of blood T cell repertoires in COVID-19. Generated by immunoSEQ multiplex PCR, the TCRdb table keeps only in-frame clones and is missing some. In the table there are 200,000 to 250,000 clones, more than 85% of which are singletons. The sequencing input was peripheral blood. The receptors were sampled from a woman aged 45-65 years with COVID-19, enrolled during active disease. Both conserved end residues are part of each CDR3. The D gene is left open where the match is weak. A row's size may be missing; if present it is once, few, many or a size class.

j_call,d_call,v_call,clone_size,cdr3_aa,cdr3_nt
TRBJ1-5,TRBD1,TRBV19,.,CASSKGGAGRRPQHF,TGTGCCAGTAGTAAAGGGGGCGCGGGACGCCGGCCCCAGCATTTT
TRBJ2-3,TRBD2,TRBV6-4,many,CASSISGGADTQYF,TGTGCCAGCAGCATTAGCGGGGGGGCAGATACGCAGTATTTT
TRBJ2-3,TRBD2,TRBV13,.,CASSLASGGPRDTQYF,TGTGCCAGCAGCTTAGCCAGCGGGGGTCCTAGGGATACGCAGTATTTT
TRBJ2-7,TRBD2,TRBV11-3,.,CASSLALAGRTYEQYF,TGTGCCAGCAGCTTAGCACTAGCGGGGAGAACCTACGAGCAGTACTTC
TRBJ2-1,.,TRBV23-1,.,CASSSQTPSSYNEQFF,TGCGCCAGCAGTTCCCAGACACCCTCCTCCTACAATGAGCAGTTCTTC
TRBJ2-3,TRBD1,TRBV9,.,CASSAPGTGGTDTQYF,TGTGCCAGCAGCGCCCCCGGGACAGGAGGCACAGATACGCAGTATTTT
TRBJ2-6,TRBD1,TRBV27,.,CASRGQGAAGANVLTF,TGTGCCAGCAGGGGACAGGGGGCTGCTGGGGCCAACGTCCTGACTTTC
TRBJ1-2,.,TRBV24-1,few,CATSPGVLGYTF,TGTGCCACCTCACCCGGGGTCCTTGGCTACACCTTC
TRBJ1-1,.,TRBV3-1/TRBV3-2,.,CASSQGPRATEAFF,TGTGCCAGCAGCCAAGGGCCCAGGGCTACTGAAGCTTTCTTT
TRBJ2-3,TRBD1,TRBV11-3,.,CASSRQGASTDTQYF,TGTGCCAGCAGTCGTCAGGGGGCCAGCACAGATACGCAGTATTTT
TRBJ2-2,.,TRBV7-9,few,CASSPGTPNTGELFF,TGTGCCAGCAGCCCCGGGACACCGAACACCGGGGAGCTGTTTTTT
TRBJ2-3,.,TRBV7-9,.,CASSLGRGTDTQYF,TGTGCCAGCAGCTTGGGGCGGGGAACAGATACGCAGTATTTT
TRBJ2-7,.,TRBV5-4,many,CASSYPGQTIYEQYF,TGTGCCAGCAGCTACCCGGGACAAACTATCTACGAGCAGTACTTC
TRBJ2-7,TRBD1,TRBV13,once,CASSSPSGTGSYEQYF,TGTGCCAGCAGCTCCCCCTCCGGGACAGGGTCCTACGAGCAGTACTTC
TRBJ1-1,.,TRBV6-5,.,CASSGGTEAFF,TGTGCCAGCTCGGGGGGCACTGAAGCTTTCTTT
TRBJ1-1,.,TRBV4-2,.,CASSQEGTGVNTEAFF,TGTGCCAGCAGCCAAGAAGGGACGGGGGTGAACACTGAAGCTTTCTTT
TRBJ1-2,.,TRBV12-5,.,CASGHGTGQGGYTF,TGTGCTAGTGGTCACGGAACAGGGCAGGGCGGCTACACCTTC
TRBJ1-3,TRBD1,TRBV5-1,.,CASSSKGRDRETPSGNTIYF,TGCGCCAGCAGCTCGAAGGGACGGGACAGGGAGACGCCCTCTGGAAACACCATATATTTT
TRBJ1-2,TRBD1,TRBV3-1/TRBV3-2,.,CASSLGQGVGYTF,TGTGCCAGCAGCCTGGGACAGGGGGTTGGCTACACCTTC
TRBJ1-5,TRBD1,TRBV6-1,few,CASSVEPGQGYQPQHF,TGTGCCAGCAGTGTCGAGCCGGGACAGGGATATCAGCCCCAGCATTTT
TRBJ1-3,.,TRBV10-1,.,CASRAGAGNTIYF,TGCGCCAGCAGGGCCGGGGCTGGAAACACCATATATTTT
TRBJ2-5,TRBD1,TRBV14,.,CASSLRQLRGIQETQYF,TGTGCCAGCAGCCTACGACAGCTCAGGGGGATCCAAGAGACCCAGTACTTC
TRBJ1-3,.,TRBV18,.,CASSLAGDSGNTIYF,TGTGCCAGCTCACTTGCAGGGGACTCTGGAAACACCATATATTTT
TRBJ1-2,TRBD1,TRBV19,.,CASNRQGSYGYTF,TGTGCCAGTAACCGACAGGGGTCCTATGGCTACACCTTC
TRBJ2-1,TRBD2,TRBV2,.,CASSPYYQRGGHEQFF,TGTGCCAGCAGTCCTTACTACCAGCGGGGGGGCCATGAGCAGTTCTTC
TRBJ2-5,.,TRBV5-4,.,CASSLGSAGTGETQYF,TGTGCCAGCAGCTTGGGGTCGGCGGGTACTGGGGAGACCCAGTACTTC
TRBJ2-3,.,TRBV13,few,CASSFRGGLGDTQYF,TGTGCCAGCAGCTTTCGCGGGGGCCTGGGGGATACGCAGTATTTT
TRBJ1-2,TRBD1,TRBV3-1/TRBV3-2,.,CASSQETTGSHGYTF,TGTGCCAGCAGCCAAGAGACGACAGGGAGCCATGGCTACACCTTC
TRBJ1-1,TRBD1,TRBV11-2,.,CASSLGDRGSRTEAFF,TGTGCCAGCAGCTTAGGTGACAGGGGTTCCCGCACTGAAGCTTTCTTT
TRBJ2-1,.,TRBV24-1,.,CATSDASRNNEQFF,TGTGCCACCAGTGATGCTAGCCGAAACAATGAGCAGTTCTTC
TRBJ1-2,.,TRBV6-5,.,CASSYAASYGYTF,TGTGCCAGCAGTTACGCGGCCAGCTATGGCTACACCTTC
TRBJ2-5,TRBD1,TRBV18,.,CASSPDRGASTQYF,TGTGCCAGCTCACCAGACAGGGGGGCAAGTACCCAGTACTTC
TRBJ1-1,.,TRBV19,.,CASNQGSVTEAFF,TGTGCCAGTAACCAGGGTTCCGTCACTGAAGCTTTCTTT
TRBJ2-7,TRBD1,TRBV12-5,.,CASGLVVRQGADYEQYF,TGTGCTAGTGGTTTGGTAGTGAGGCAGGGGGCGGATTACGAGCAGTACTTC
TRBJ2-5,.,TRBV30,.,CAWSRNTGTPYQETQYF,TGTGCCTGGAGCCGCAACACCGGGACACCCTACCAAGAGACCCAGTACTTC
TRBJ2-3,TRBD2,TRBV5-8,.,CASSPQRGGTDTQYF,TGTGCCAGCAGCCCCCAGCGGGGGGGTACAGATACGCAGTATTTT
TRBJ2-5,.,TRBV30,.,CAWSVGAQYQETQYF,TGTGCCTGGAGTGTTGGGGCCCAGTACCAAGAGACCCAGTACTTC
TRBJ2-1,.,TRBV27,once,CASSHGKYNEQFF,TGTGCCAGCAGTCACGGGAAGTACAATGAGCAGTTCTTC
TRBJ1-2,.,TRBV12-3/TRBV12-4,.,CASSPEPYGYTF,TGTGCCAGCAGTCCGGAGCCCTATGGCTACACCTTC
TRBJ2-1,.,TRBV5-6,.,CASSLEPTGKQFF,TGTGCCAGCAGCTTGGAGCCCACAGGGAAGCAGTTCTTC
TRBJ1-4,TRBD1,TRBV6-5,.,CASSYSGTGGEKLFF,TGTGCCAGCAGTTACTCAGGGACAGGGGGAGAAAAACTGTTTTTT
TRBJ2-5,.,TRBV10-3,.,CPQETQYF,TGCCCTCAAGAGACCCAGTACTTC
TRBJ1-4,TRBD1,TRBV5-1,.,CASSTAGGWEEKLFF,TGCGCCAGCAGCACTGCAGGGGGCTGGGAAGAAAAACTGTTTTTT
TRBJ2-6,TRBD2,TRBV13,.,CASSSPPRGGGAGANVLTF,TGTGCCAGCAGCTCACCGCCTCGGGGCGGGGGAGCTGGGGCCAACGTCCTGACTTTC
TRBJ1-5,.,TRBV5-8,.,CASSFDSYSSNQPQHF,TGTGCCAGCAGCTTTGACAGTTATTCCAGCAATCAGCCCCAGCATTTT
TRBJ1-1,.,TRBV29-1,.,CSVRMGGGYTEAFF,TGCAGCGTCCGAATGGGGGGAGGGTACACTGAAGCTTTCTTT
TRBJ1-1,.,TRBV12-3/TRBV12-4,.,CASNSGGFTEAFF,TGTGCCAGCAACTCTGGAGGGTTCACTGAAGCTTTCTTT
TRBJ1-2,.,TRBV19,.,CASNPIFEVLTGGYTF,TGTGCCAGTAACCCCATTTTTGAAGTCCTAACTGGTGGCTACACCTTC
TRBJ1-1,TRBD1,TRBV30,.,CAWSLKSGTGDTEAFF,TGTGCCTGGAGTCTTAAAAGCGGGACAGGAGATACTGAAGCTTTCTTT
TRBJ1-6,.,TRBV11-2,few,CASSLRQSNSPLHF,TGTGCCAGCAGCTTGAGACAGAGTAATTCACCCCTCCACTTT
TRBJ2-3,TRBD2,TRBV29-1,few,CSVQRGSTDTQYF,TGCAGCGTCCAGCGGGGTAGCACAGATACGCAGTATTTT
TRBJ2-7,.,TRBV12-3/TRBV12-4,few,CASSADSSYEQYF,TGTGCCAGCAGTGCGGACAGTTCCTACGAGCAGTACTTC
TRBJ2-4,.,TRBV6-5,.,CASKADLAKNIQYF,TGTGCCAGCAAAGCGGATCTAGCCAAAAACATTCAGTACTTC
TRBJ1-5,.,TRBV5-4,few,CASSLEIDSPQHF,TGTGCCAGCAGCTTGGAAATCGACTCACCCCAGCATTTT
TRBJ1-1,.,TRBV5-4,.,CASSLVVSLNTEAFF,TGTGCCAGCAGCTTGGTTGTCAGTCTGAACACTGAAGCTTTCTTT
TRBJ2-5,.,TRBV5-8,many,CASSLVAGIGETQYF,TGTGCCAGCAGCTTGGTGGCAGGGATAGGGGAGACCCAGTACTTC
TRBJ2-3,TRBD2,TRBV9,.,CASSVDSGGGDTQYF,TGTGCCAGCAGCGTAGACAGCGGGGGAGGAGATACGCAGTATTTT
TRBJ2-7,TRBD1,TRBV7-6,.,CASSPYRQGSTYEQYF,TGTGCCAGCAGCCCGTATAGACAGGGCTCTACCTACGAGCAGTACTTC
TRBJ1-4,.,TRBV28,.,CASSFVEGGEKLFF,TGTGCCAGCAGCTTCGTCGAGGGTGGTGAAAAACTGTTTTTT